Detailed here is one T cell receptor (beta chain). Its matching antigen is unknown. This entry belongs to a study of cytomegalovirus exposure and HLA in healthy donors. Study at large: Earlier results showed 120 million or so unique TCR beta sequences derived from approximately 170 million T cells. Study outcomes and limitations: With later analysis, a missense DCLRE1C variant became linked to TCR beta V- and J-gene trimming. High sensitivity and specificity were reportedly achieved when the classifier diagnosed cytomegalovirus status.

The PCR used 60 Vbeta and 13 Jbeta primers. Profiled with immunoSEQ multiplex PCR; TCRdb holds only in-frame clones, not every one. The sample carries some 190,000 clones, about 80% recorded once. The CDR3 runs 17 residues. V lost 4 bases, J lost 4 bases, and 16 bases stayed unmatched. Germline V lookup: CDR1 SQVTM, CDR2 ANQGSEA. Though nominally healthy at sampling, donors likely had unrecorded immune exposures. The sequencing sample was made of PBMCs. The rearrangement joins TRBV29-1 to TRBJ1-2, with 9 bases lining up with TRBD1. The sequence was obtained from a woman in her 30s in good health and CMV-seronegative. The CDR3 loop is CSVAGNRDRAWSYGYTF. The CDR3 region has the DNA TGCAGCGTTGCGGGAAACCGGGACAGGGCTTGGAGCTATGGCTACACCTTC.